This record looks at one T cell receptor beta chain sequence and its context. In this sample, this clonotype turned up many times. Its binding antigen is unknown. It has no much larger one-base neighbor in the sample; base qualities were not kept. The data were obtained in a study of T-cell reconstitution after alpha-beta-depleted transplantation in children (dated by TCRdb to 2015 to 2016). Some background on the complete study: The study quantitatively tracked T-cell immune reconstitution after TCRalphabeta/CD19-depleted allogeneic hematopoietic cell transplantation in children using TCR repertoire profiling.

Counted from cysteine to phenylalanine, this CDR3 has 17 amino acids. This entry keeps only the CDR3 DNA: 51 bases, framed from base 1. The junction shows trimming of 3 bases on V and 8 bases on J, and the gene matches do not reach 14 bases of it. From the germline V gene, CDR1 is KGHSH and CDR2 is LQKENI. This specimen's time point label, per the study, means: day 60 (about 2 months) after transplantation. Explained via the paper, the treatment or condition label denotes: allogeneic hematopoietic cell transplantation with graft depleted of TCRalphabeta T cells and CD19 B cells. The transplant recipients were children given TCRalphabeta/CD19-depleted allogeneic hematopoietic cell grafts. Results the study describes overall, beyond this receptor: The frequencies of hyperexpanded clones fell over the following months, and after one year, T-cell counts and TCRbeta diversity were mostly attributed to newly produced T cells. About two months after transplant, the apparently early recovery of alphabetaT-cell counts reportedly depended on just several hundred clones that had expanded rapidly and came from non-depleted graft cells. In some patients, high TCRbeta diversity at day 60 was attributed to recipient T cells and intrathymic progenitors that had survived conditioning.

The library relied on PCR. Sequencing used an Illumina HiSeq 2500. Molecular barcoding was employed in the preparation of TCR libraries, with unique molecular identifiers being used to normalize TCRbeta repertoire quantification. The public reads were reprocessed in TCRdb via fastp at Q25 and MiXCR, keeping in-frame beta chains. Each record represents a unique CDR3 protein, reported with the most common genes and DNA among its rows. The sample table shows roughly 100,000 distinct CDR3 sequences, and about 5.6% are seen once. The ten largest clones represent 6% to 7% of the sample. The specimen comprised PBMCs, mostly from graft donor cells, sampled 60 days after TCRalphabeta/CD19-depleted stem cell transplant. The sequence derives from a female patient aged 2 to 10 who had a stem cell transplant for Fanconi anemia, so the T cells may come from the graft donor. The rearrangement joined TRBV18 to TRBJ1-3; 9 central nucleotides agree with TRBD1. The nucleotide sequence reads as follows: TGTGCCAGCTCACCGATTTTAACAGGGGGCCGAGCAGACACCATATATTTT. It encodes CASSPILTGGRADTIYF.